The present TCR beta chain was sequenced within a study of CD8+CD57+ T cells in acquired aplastic anemia. CD8+CD57+ cell expansion, shown by flow cytometry, had occurred in the patients selected for sequencing. Severe acquired aplastic anemia affected all patients. Profiling of TCR beta VDJ combinations and CDR3 sequences used genomic DNA as template. TCRdb redid the calling of the reads with MiXCR, one entry per CDR3 protein. This table holds 270,000 or so distinct CDR3 sequences, around 82% found once. Germline CDR1 SEHNR, CDR2 FQNEAQ (reference sequence). The CDR3 length is 11 residues. This clonotype was recorded only once. What it binds is not known. Relative to the germline gene, one junction end is altered; a read error may explain this. Study outcomes and limitations: Around 29 shared CD8+ CDR3s appeared highly expressed within patients' immunodominant clones.

The chain is built from TRBV7-9 and TRBJ2-3; D remains unclear. The clonotype originates from a human donor with aplastic anemia. Sequencing was performed on sorted CD4+, CD8+, or CD8+CD57+ T cells (not recorded which) from PBMCs. As DNA, the CDR3 is TGTGCCAGCCGCCCCCCAGATACGCAGGATTTT. Protein sequence: CASRPPDTQDF.